These 23 T cell receptor beta chains share one sample of origin, sequenced in a study of T cell responses to AZD1222 COVID-19 vaccine. The assay was immunoSEQ multiplex PCR, and TCRdb's table has in-frame clones only and misses some. The sample yields 180,000 or so clones, 92% seen once. Sequenced here: peripheral blood, sampled 28 days after the second AZD1222 dose. These receptors were collected from an adult who received the AZD1222 COVID-19 vaccine.

The chain recombines TRBV4-2 with TRBJ1-4; D unresolved. The V and J ends lost 4 bases and 8 bases respectively, with 17 bases between them. Looked up from germline, CDR1 is LGHNA and CDR2 is YNFKEQ. CDR3 size: 15 residues. This CDR3 is CASSPIGGRGEKLFF. CDR3 nucleotide sequence: TGTGCCAGCAGCCCGATCGGCGGTCGAGGGGAAAAACTGTTTTTT.

V gene TRBV2 combines with J gene TRBJ1-6; 10 positions agree with TRBD1. The CDR3 loop spans 16 amino acids. Per the germline V gene, CDR1 is SNHLY and CDR2 is FYNNEI. V lost 4 bases and J lost 8; bases outside the gene matches: 8. DNA for the CDR3: TGTGCCAGCAGTGCCCCCCCGGGACAGGGGCATTCACCCCTCCACTTT. This codes for CASSAPPGQGHSPLHF. Complete variable domain (other parts from reference TRBV2 and TRBJ1-6): EPEVTQTPSHQVTQMGQEVILRCVPISNHLYFYWYRQILGQKVEFLVSFYNNEISEKSEIFDDQFSVERPDGSNFTLKIRSTKLEDSAMYFCASSAPPGQGHSPLHFGNGTRLTVT.

The chain links TRBV5-4 to TRBJ2-1; possibly TRBD1 or TRBD2 for D (5 bases each). Between the trimmed V and J ends, which lost 4 bases and 8 bases, there was a span of 13 bases. Germline assignment: CDR1 SGHNT and CDR2 YYREEE (reference sequence). The CDR3 runs to 13 residues. The CDR3 reads CASSPPGAHEQFF. In nucleotides, the CDR3 is TGTGCCAGCAGCCCGCCCGGGGCCCATGAGCAGTTCTTC. The full variable domain, with the rest looked up from reference TRBV5-4 and TRBJ2-1, is ETGVTQSPTHLIKTRGQQVTLRCSSQSGHNTVSWYQQALGQGPQFIFQYYREEENGRGNFPPRFSGLQFPNYSSELNVNALELDDSALYLCASSPPGAHEQFFGPGTRLTVL.

V and J are TRBV6-5 and TRBJ2-4; D possibly matches TRBD1 or TRBD2 (7 bases each). V lost 8 bases and J lost 1, with 15 bases in between. Looked up from germline, CDR1 is MNHEY and CDR2 is SVGAGI. The CDR3 runs to 15 residues. The chain's CDR3 is CASEAGGVAKNIQYF. CDR3 nucleotides: TGTGCCAGCGAGGCAGGGGGGGTGGCCAAAAACATTCAGTACTTC.

J is TRBJ1-1 and V is TRBV7-9, with 7 positions matching TRBD1. Germline loops: CDR1 SEHNR, CDR2 FQNEAQ (reference sequence). Trimming took 4 bases from V and 7 from J; bases not matched to a gene: 6. The CDR3 is made up of 13 amino acids. The CDR3 reads CASSSGTALEAFF. CDR3 sequence (DNA): TGTGCCAGCAGCTCAGGGACAGCTCTTGAAGCTTTCTTT.

A single count supports this clone. This chain joins TRBV30 and TRBJ1-3; 9 bases map to TRBD1. The CDR3 has 15 amino acids. The V gene end was trimmed by 2 bases and the J gene end by 2 bases; junction bases not matched to a gene: 4. Germline V gene lookup returns CDR1 GTSNPN and CDR2 SVGIG (reference sequence). CDR3 DNA sequence: TGTGCCTGGAGTCCGGGACAGGGAGCTGGAAACACCATATATTTT. Protein sequence: CAWSPGQGAGNTIYF.

This clone was picked up one time. The rearrangement uses TRBV30 and TRBJ2-1, with 12 nucleotides matching TRBD2. The germline gives CDR1 GTSNPN, CDR2 SVGIG (reference sequence). Trimming cost V 2 bases and J 5 bases; bases outside gene matches: 4. CDR3 length: 15 amino acids. For the CDR3, the DNA is TGTGCCTGGAGTTGGACTAGCGGGGCCAACAATGAGCAGTTCTTC. Protein sequence: CAWSWTSGANNEQFF.

The chain joins TRBV5-8 to TRBJ1-1; D unclear. In germline, CDR1 is SGHTS, CDR2 YDEGEE. Trimming pared 5 bases from V and 1 base from J, leaving 15 bases between. CDR3 size: 15 residues. The CDR3 DNA sequence: TGTGCCAGCAGTGATCTACGGGGTGCGAACACTGAAGCTTTCTTT. This codes for CASSDLRGANTEAFF.

This clone was observed once. The chain joins TRBV25-1 to TRBJ1-1; D uncertain. V lost 1 base and J 0 bases, leaving 6 bases between the germline ends. From germline, CDR1 is MGHDK and CDR2 SYGVNS. The CDR3 runs 14 residues. The CDR3 nucleotides are TGTGCCAGCAGTGAATTAGGGATGAACACTGAAGCTTTCTTT. Its protein is CASSELGMNTEAFF. The full variable domain, completed using reference TRBV25-1 and TRBJ1-1, is EADIYQTPRYLVIGTGKKITLECSQTMGHDKMYWYQQDPGMELHLIHYSYGVNSTEKGDLSSESTVSRIRTEHFPLTLESARPSHTSQYLCASSELGMNTEAFFGQGTRLTVV.

The V call is TRBV7-2, the J call TRBJ2-1; the match to TRBD2 covers 9 bases. Losses at the gene ends were 1 base for V and 9 bases for J; bases not matched to a gene: 10. CDR3 size: 16 residues. Germline assignment: CDR1 SGHTA and CDR2 FQGNSA. The CDR3 DNA reads TGTGCCAGCAGCTTAGTGACTAGCGGAGGGCTTTTTGAGCAGTTCTTC. It codes for CASSLVTSGGLFEQFF.

The CDR3 loop reads CASSSSEAYEQYF. The CDR3, as DNA: TGCGCCAGCAGCTCATCGGAGGCCTACGAGCAGTACTTC. The chain uses TRBV5-1 and TRBJ2-7; D is perhaps TRBD2 (5 bases). Germline CDR1 reads SGHRS; CDR2 reads YFSETQ. The CDR3 covers 13 residues. The V and J ends lost 3 bases and 2 bases respectively, with 9 bases between them.

The genes are TRBV24-1 and TRBJ1-1; a possible D gene is TRBD1 (6 bases). The CDR3 sequence is 12 residues long. In germline, CDR1 is KGHDR, CDR2 SFDVKD. Trimming took 3 bases from V and 10 from J, leaving 11 bases between them. The CDR3 DNA reads TGTGCCACCAGTGATCCCACAGGGACAGCTTTCTTT. This sequence encodes CATSDPTGTAFF.

The chain links TRBV4-2 to TRBJ1-2, with D hard to call. Germline-derived CDR1 and CDR2 are LGHNA and YNFKEQ. Trimming cost V 1 base and J 4 bases, with 7 bases left between them. The CDR3 length is 13 residues. CDR3 sequence reads: CASSQGSPYGYTF. In DNA, the CDR3 is TGTGCCAGCAGCCAAGGGAGCCCCTATGGCTACACCTTC.

V gene TRBV6-2 or TRBV6-3 combines with J gene TRBJ2-3; D gene unclear. Trimming cost V 4 bases and J 3 bases, with 14 bases left between them. Per the germline V gene, CDR1 is MNHEY and CDR2 is SVGEGT. The length of the CDR3 is 15 residues. CDR3 in amino acids: CASSSSYRVTDTQYF. The CDR3 bases are TGTGCCAGCAGTTCTTCTTACCGGGTTACAGATACGCAGTATTTT.

V usage is TRBV14 and J usage is TRBJ2-2; D possibly corresponds to TRBD1 (5 bases). The CDR3 extends over 21 amino acids. V was clipped by 4 bases and J by 2 bases, with 29 bases between them. Germline CDR1 reads SGHDN; CDR2 reads FVKESK. CDR3 coding DNA: TGTGCCAGCAGCCGGAAGACCAGGGAATTGGGTCCCTTCCGTAACACCGGGGAGCTGTTTTTT. This sequence encodes CASSRKTRELGPFRNTGELFF.

The chain couples TRBV28 to TRBJ2-5; D might be TRBD1 or TRBD2, each matching 5 bases. Germline V gene lookup returns CDR1 MDHEN and CDR2 SYDVKM. Deletions cut 0 bases from V and 0 bases from J, with 11 bases between. The CDR3 runs to 16 residues. The CDR3 nucleotides read TGTGCCAGCAGTTTATGGGACCAGGGAGACCAAGAGACCCAGTACTTC. The encoded protein is CASSLWDQGDQETQYF. Filled out from reference TRBV28 and TRBJ2-5, the complete variable domain reads DVKVTQSSRYLVKRTGEKVFLECVQDMDHENMFWYRQDPGLGLRLIYFSYDVKMKEKGDIPEGYSVSREKKERFSLILESASTNQTSMYLCASSLWDQGDQETQYFGPGTRLLVL.

In regard to this clone: This sample includes further DNA sequences coding for the same CDR3. The CDR3 loop reads CASSLAGPNTEAFF. The CDR3 DNA reads TGCGCCAGCAGCTTGGCCGGGCCGAACACTGAAGCTTTCTTT. This rearrangement joins TRBV5-1 to TRBJ1-1; D is unclear. The V gene's germline CDR1 is SGHRS and CDR2 YFSETQ. V was cut by 0 bases and J by 1 base, with 7 bases left in between. CDR3 length: 14 amino acids.

The chain couples TRBV28 to TRBJ2-7, with 8 bases matching TRBD2. The CDR3 loop spans 13 amino acids. Germline values: CDR1 MDHEN, CDR2 SYDVKM. V shed 10 bases, J shed 3 bases, and the junction held 8 bases outside the gene matches. The DNA for the CDR3 is TGTGCCATCGGGGGGGTCAGCGTCTACGAGCAGTACTTC. As protein: CAIGGVSVYEQYF.

This clone showed up many times. The rearrangement joins TRBV19 to TRBJ1-2; D not resolved. The CDR3 runs to 13 residues. Germline CDR1 reads LNHDA; CDR2 reads SQIVND (reference sequence). V was pared by 8 bases and J by 4 bases, with 14 bases between. In nucleotides, the CDR3 is TGTGCCAGTCTCCCTTTATCGGGCTATGGCTACACCTTC. It codes for CASLPLSGYGYTF.

The chain carries TRBV10-3 and TRBJ1-5; no clear D. From germline, CDR1 is ENHRY and CDR2 SYGVKD. The CDR3 has 16 amino acids. The V gene lost 2 bases and the J gene lost 3 bases, with 14 bases spanning the gap. The CDR3: CAISESPTGSNQPQHF. The CDR3 bases are TGTGCCATCAGTGAGAGTCCCACCGGGTCCAATCAGCCCCAGCATTTT.

As to this clone: Other DNA sequences within the sample encode an identical CDR3. This chain joins TRBV6-5 and TRBJ2-7; D is possibly TRBD2 (6 bases). V was trimmed by 2 bases and J by 1 base, leaving 6 bases between them. The CDR3 consists of 13 residues. Germline loops: CDR1 MNHEY, CDR2 SVGAGI. The CDR3 DNA is TGTGCCAGCAGTTACGCGGGATCCTACGAGCAGTACTTC. Its translation: CASSYAGSYEQYF.

V usage is TRBV10-2 and J usage is TRBJ2-7; 7 nucleotides line up with TRBD1. The CDR3 spans 12 residues. CDR1 WSHSY and CDR2 SAAADI come from the germline V gene. With V trimmed by 8 bases and J by 0 bases, 1 base remained unmatched. The CDR3 nucleotides are TGCGCCAGCGGGGACAGCTCCTACGAGCAGTACTTC. Translation: CASGDSSYEQYF.

This chain links TRBV18 with TRBJ1-1; no reliable D call. The V gene's germline CDR1 is KGHSH and CDR2 LQKENI. This CDR3 has 13 amino acids. V lost 2 bases, J lost 0 bases, and 4 bases lay in between. The CDR3 coding sequence is TGTGCCAGCTCACCAGAGGTGAACACTGAAGCTTTCTTT. The encoded protein is CASSPEVNTEAFF. The full variable domain, its missing parts supplied by reference TRBV18 and TRBJ1-1, is NAGVMQNPRHLVRRRGQEARLRCSPMKGHSHVYWYRQLPEEGLKFMVYLQKENIIDESGMPKERFSAEFPKEGPSILRIQQVVRGDSAAYFCASSPEVNTEAFFGQGTRLTVV.